This entry lists 27 T cell receptor beta chains sequenced from one sample in a study of blood T cell repertoires in COVID-19. Sequencing used immunoSEQ multiplex PCR; TCRdb keeps in-frame clones, though not all of them. The sample lists some 150,000 clones; 75% to 90% were seen once. The specimen was PBMCs or T cells enriched from blood (not recorded which). These receptors came from a woman younger than 35 who had recovered from COVID-19.

This clone was counted between two and nine times. The rearrangement links TRBV7-9 to TRBJ1-3; 7 positions match TRBD1. This CDR3 contains 14 residues. The V and J ends lost 2 bases and 2 bases, in that order; junction bases with no gene match: 0. Per the germline V gene, CDR1 is SEHNR and CDR2 is FQNEAQ (reference sequence). CDR3 coding DNA: TGTGCCAGCAGCTTACAGGGGGCTGGAAACACCATATATTTT. This translates into CASSLQGAGNTIYF. Supplemented by reference TRBV7-9 and TRBJ1-3, the full variable domain reads DTGVSQNPRHKITKRGQNVTFRCDPISEHNRLYWYRQTLGQGPEFLTYFQNEAQLEKSRLLSDRFSAERPKGSFSTLEIQRTEQGDSAMYLCASSLQGAGNTIYFGEGSWLTVV.

The V gene is TRBV14, the J gene TRBJ2-3, with 13 bases matching TRBD2. CDR3 length: 16 residues. CDR1 and CDR2 from the germline V gene are SGHDN and FVKESK. Trimming removed 6 bases from V and 5 bases from J; junction bases left unmatched: 8. The CDR3 loop reads CASSLRTSGRIDTQYF. For the CDR3, the DNA is TGTGCCAGCAGTCTTCGGACTAGCGGGAGAATAGATACGCAGTATTTT.

The V gene is TRBV14, the J gene TRBJ2-7; 8 positions match TRBD2. Germline trimming cut 1 base from V and 5 bases from J; bases unmatched to any gene: 7. CDR1 is SGHDN and CDR2 is FVKESK in the germline V gene. CDR3 size: 15 residues. The CDR3 DNA reads TGTGCCAGCAGCCAAGTGAGCGGGAGCGTGGACGAGCAGTACTTC. Its translation: CASSQVSGSVDEQYF.

The chain uses TRBV6-5 and TRBJ2-5; D is possibly TRBD1 (5 bases). Germline V gives CDR1 MNHEY, CDR2 SVGAGI. The ends were cut back, 0 bases at V and 1 base at J, with 9 bases in the middle. CDR3 length: 15 amino acids. The CDR3 nucleotides are TGTGCCAGCAGTTACTCTAGGGGCCGCCAAGAGACCCAGTACTTC. This encodes CASSYSRGRQETQYF.

This chain uses TRBV9 with TRBJ1-5, with TRBD1 matching over 7 bases. After removal of 0 bases from V and 10 bases from J, the junction contained 10 bases not matched to a gene. The CDR3 sequence is 15 residues long. CDR1 is SGDLS and CDR2 is YYNGEE in the germline V gene. CDR3 sequence: CASSVAPGGDDPQHF. Written as DNA, the CDR3 is TGTGCCAGCAGCGTAGCTCCAGGGGGTGATGATCCCCAGCATTTT.

V usage is TRBV5-1 and J usage is TRBJ2-2; no definite D call. CDR1 and CDR2 (germline): SGHRS, YFSETQ. The CDR3 loop spans 14 amino acids. Trimming cost V 4 bases and J 4 bases, with 11 bases left between them. The CDR3 loop is CASSVVPSTGELFF. The CDR3 DNA sequence: TGCGCCAGCAGCGTTGTACCGAGCACCGGGGAGCTGTTTTTT.

The chain links TRBV4-2 to TRBJ2-5, with TRBD1 as a possible D gene (6 bases). CDR1 and CDR2 from the germline V gene are LGHNA and YNFKEQ. The V end lost 0 bases, the J end lost 2 bases, and 10 bases lay between the germline ends. This CDR3 contains 15 residues. As DNA, the CDR3 is TGTGCCAGCAGCCAAGATTCCCAGGGGCAAGAGACCCAGTACTTC. Protein: CASSQDSQGQETQYF.

Concerning this clone: A junction boundary mismatches the germline segment, possibly from a read error. The CDR3 here is CASSQAPNFPGQGFSNQPQHF. The CDR3 DNA sequence: TGCGCCAGCAGTCAAGCCCCAAACTTTCCGGGACAGGGCTTTAGCAATCAGCCCCAGCATTTT. This rearrangement joins TRBV4-1 to TRBJ1-5, with 9 bases matching TRBD1. CDR3 length equals 21 residues. CDR1 is MGHRA, CDR2 YSYEKL, per germline.

Here the CDR3 DNA reads TGTGCCAGCACCATACGCGAGGTTTCACCCCTCCACTTT. Translating gives CASTIREVSPLHF. The rearrangement links TRBV7-9 to TRBJ1-6; D is undetermined. CDR3 size: 13 residues. The germline CDR1 and CDR2 sequences are SEHNR and FQNEAQ (reference sequence). Trimming left V 7 bases short and J 9 bases short, with 13 bases between.

The CDR3 spells CATSLDRGRYEQYF. The CDR3 coding sequence is TGTGCCACCAGTCTAGACAGGGGCCGATACGAGCAGTACTTC. The chain couples TRBV15 to TRBJ2-7; 8 bases are a match to TRBD1. V dropped 6 bases and J dropped 4; count of bases not matched to a gene: 8. CDR1 LNHNV and CDR2 YYDKDF come from the germline V gene (reference sequence). This CDR3 spans 14 amino acids. Full variable domain (missing parts from reference TRBV15 and TRBJ2-7): DAMVIQNPRYQVTQFGKPVTLSCSQTLNHNVMYWYQQKSSQAPKLLFHYYDKDFNNEADTPDNFQSRRPNTSFCFLDIRSPGLGDTAMYLCATSLDRGRYEQYFGPGTRLTVT.

The V call is TRBV27, the J call TRBJ2-5, with D possibly matching TRBD1 (6 bases). The germline V gene has CDR1 MNHEY and CDR2 SMNVEV (reference sequence). The CDR3 has 15 amino acids. V dropped 0 bases and J dropped 1 base, with 9 bases sitting between them. The chain's CDR3 is CASSLSGQLQETQYF. As DNA, the CDR3 is TGTGCCAGCAGTTTATCGGGACAACTCCAAGAGACCCAGTACTTC.

The rearrangement links TRBV27 to TRBJ2-7; D may be TRBD1 (5 bases). V dropped 6 bases and J dropped 3 bases, with 15 bases sitting between them. Looked up from germline, CDR1 is MNHEY and CDR2 is SMNVEV (reference sequence). The CDR3 is 14 residues long. CDR3 sequence (DNA): TGTGCCAGCAGGCGCCCAGGGATATTCTACGAGCAGTACTTC. Translation gives CASRRPGIFYEQYF.

The V gene is TRBV19, the J gene TRBJ1-4, with 8 bases that match TRBD1. The germline V gene has CDR1 LNHDA and CDR2 SQIVND (reference sequence). V trimming: 4 bases; J trimming: 6 bases; junction bases outside the gene matches: 4. The CDR3 length is 14 residues. This CDR3 is CASSSDRGDEKLFF. As DNA, the CDR3 is TGTGCCAGTAGTAGTGACAGGGGAGATGAAAAACTGTTTTTT.

The chain joins TRBV5-4 to TRBJ2-4; D remains ambiguous. Germline V CDR1 and CDR2: SGHNT, YYREEE (reference sequence). The CDR3 is made up of 14 amino acids. Trimming took 3 bases from V and 0 from J, leaving 7 bases between them. The CDR3: CASSSPLAKNIQYF. The DNA for the CDR3 is TGTGCCAGCAGCTCCCCTCTAGCCAAAAACATTCAGTACTTC.

The J gene is TRBJ2-1, the V gene TRBV7-9; 7 positions agree with TRBD2. From germline, CDR1 is SEHNR and CDR2 FQNEAQ (reference sequence). V was pared by 5 bases and J by 15 bases, with 10 bases of the junction left unmatched. The CDR3 contains 12 residues. CDR3 coding DNA: TGTGCCAGCAGCCGAGACGCGGGAGAGAGGTTCTTC. This sequence encodes CASSRDAGERFF. The variable domain in full, with the rest retrieved from reference TRBV7-9 and TRBJ2-1, is DTGVSQNPRHKITKRGQNVTFRCDPISEHNRLYWYRQTLGQGPEFLTYFQNEAQLEKSRLLSDRFSAERPKGSFSTLEIQRTEQGDSAMYLCASSRDAGERFFGPGTRLTVL.

V gene TRBV7-8 combines with J gene TRBJ1-1; D gene ambiguous. This CDR3 region has 11 residues. CDR1 and CDR2 (germline): SGHVS, FQNEAQ. The V and J ends lost 1 base and 8 bases respectively, with 5 bases between them. CDR3 nucleotides: TGTGCCAGCAGCTTAGGAGGGGAAGCTTTCTTT. This translates into CASSLGGEAFF.

The chain links TRBV6-5 to TRBJ1-1, with D perhaps matching TRBD1 (5 bases). Trimming cost V 0 bases and J 1 base, with 6 bases left between them. The CDR3 totals 14 residues. CDR1 MNHEY and CDR2 SVGAGI come from the germline V gene. The CDR3 coding sequence is TGTGCCAGCAGTTACTCTAGGGGGAACACTGAAGCTTTCTTT. It yields the protein CASSYSRGNTEAFF.

The rearrangement links TRBV27 to TRBJ2-5; possible D gene TRBD2, 6 bases. Per germline, CDR1 MNHEY and CDR2 SMNVEV (reference sequence). This CDR3 has 14 residues. V was clipped by 3 bases and J by 1 base, with 9 bases between them. The CDR3 DNA reads as TGTGCCAGCAGTTTTGTGGGACTCCAAGAGACCCAGTACTTC. Its protein product is CASSFVGLQETQYF.

The rearrangement joins TRBV10-3 to TRBJ1-2; 9 nucleotides match TRBD1. The CDR3 runs 15 residues. The germline V gene encodes CDR1 ENHRY and CDR2 SYGVKD. J gave up 6 bases and V 0 bases, and 5 bases lay outside the gene matches. CDR3 region: CAISESRDRVDGYTF. The CDR3 DNA follows: TGTGCCATCAGTGAGTCGAGGGACAGGGTCGATGGCTACACCTTC.

This sequence joins TRBV2 and TRBJ2-5; D is perhaps TRBD2 (6 bases). The ends were cut back, 3 bases at V and 7 bases at J, with 12 bases in the middle. The CDR3 runs 13 residues. The germline V gene has CDR1 SNHLY and CDR2 FYNNEI. The CDR3 nucleotides are TGTGCCAGCAGTGACGTGTTTAGCGGGACCCAGTACTTC. It encodes CASSDVFSGTQYF.

The chain recombines TRBV6-4 with TRBJ2-2; TRBD2 matches 13 bases. V gave up 6 bases and J gave up 5 bases; unmatched junction bases: 9. Germline CDR1 and CDR2: MRHNA and SNTAGT. This CDR3 has 17 amino acids. The chain's CDR3 is CASRGRTSGSFTGELFF. CDR3 bases: TGTGCCAGCAGGGGGAGGACTAGCGGGAGTTTTACCGGGGAGCTGTTTTTT.

The chain recombines TRBV6-5 with TRBJ2-1; D gene unclear. CDR1 and CDR2 (germline): MNHEY, SVGAGI. Trimming pared 0 bases from V and 8 bases from J, leaving 8 bases between. The CDR3 consists of 13 residues. CDR3 DNA sequence: TGTGCCAGCAGTTACTCGACTCGCGATGAGCAGTTCTTC. Translation gives CASSYSTRDEQFF.

The chain couples TRBV4-1 to TRBJ1-5; D is unclear. Germline values: CDR1 MGHRA, CDR2 YSYEKL. The CDR3 is made up of 14 amino acids. The V and J ends lost 4 bases and 9 bases respectively, with 16 bases between them. This CDR3 is CASSPDPNRGPQHF. CDR3 sequence (DNA): TGCGCCAGCAGCCCAGACCCAAATCGGGGGCCCCAGCATTTT.

The chain employs TRBV24-1 and TRBJ1-3; no definite D call. Trimming took off 4 bases at V and 6 bases at J, with 9 bases between the two ends. From germline, CDR1 is KGHDR and CDR2 SFDVKD. This CDR3 spans 13 amino acids. This CDR3 reads CATSDPLLNTIYF. The CDR3 DNA sequence: TGTGCCACCAGTGACCCCCTCCTAAACACCATATATTTT.

This chain joins TRBV15 and TRBJ2-1; 9 nucleotides agree with TRBD2. V shed 4 bases, J shed 10 bases, and the junction held 11 bases outside the gene matches. The CDR3 length is 15 residues. The germline CDR1 and CDR2 sequences are LNHNV and YYDKDF (reference sequence). The CDR3 DNA sequence: TGTGCCACCAGCATGCGAACTAGCGGGTCCCCGGAGCAGTTCTTC. Translated, it gives CATSMRTSGSPEQFF.

This clone was picked up a small number of times. The rearrangement uses TRBV10-1 and TRBJ2-7, with D maybe TRBD1 (6 bases). There are 15 residues in the CDR3. With 7 bases removed from V and 3 bases from J, the gap between germline ends came to 19 bases. From germline, CDR1 is WNHNN and CDR2 SYGVQD (reference sequence). CDR3 amino acids: CASIPHNGQIYEQYF. For the CDR3, the DNA is TGCGCCAGCATTCCGCATAATGGACAGATCTACGAGCAGTACTTC.

The chain has TRBV27 and TRBJ2-4; perhaps TRBD2 as D (6 bases). Trimming shortened V by 5 bases and J by 2 bases, and 13 bases separated the two germline ends. Germline-derived CDR1 and CDR2 are MNHEY and SMNVEV (reference sequence). The CDR3 has 15 amino acids. The CDR3 nucleotides are TGTGCCAGCAGTCCCCCGGGGGATCCCAAAAACATTCAGTACTTC. This codes for CASSPPGDPKNIQYF.